This T cell receptor (beta chain) emerged from a study of cytomegalovirus exposure and HLA in healthy donors. Looking at the study overall: Around 87 million unique TCRs, all from HLA-typed donors, were included in an early release of the data.

Worth noting for this clone: The antigen is not known.

With 60 Vbeta and 13 Jbeta primers, the PCR was carried out. Libraries were prepared by immunoSEQ multiplex PCR; TCRdb keeps only in-frame clonotypes and omits some of them. The repertoire holds under 200,000 clones, with around three quarters as singletons. Germline lookup yields CDR1 SGHTA and CDR2 FQGNSA. V gave up 4 bases and J gave up 3 bases; unmatched junction bases: 10. The CDR3 covers 16 residues. Study-wide findings and caveats: The analysis excluded some indistinguishable V segments, including TRBV6-2 and TRBV6-3.

The gene calls are TRBV7-2 and TRBJ2-7, with 9 bases that match TRBD2. The source of this sequence is a woman in her twenties or thirties in good health and CMV-seropositive. Sequenced material: PBMCs. The CDR3 here is CASSSTPGTSNYEQYF. The CDR3 coding sequence is TGTGCCAGCAGCTCAACACCCGGGACTAGCAACTACGAGCAGTACTTC.